This entry lists 3 T cell receptor beta chains sequenced from one sample in a study of blood T cell repertoires in COVID-19. The assay was immunoSEQ multiplex PCR, and TCRdb's table has in-frame clones only and misses some. The sample has roughly 50,000 clones, about nine tenths seen once. What was sequenced was peripheral blood. These receptors all come from a woman between 55 and 75 years old with active COVID-19.

The V and J genes are TRBV27 and TRBJ2-1, with D uncertain. CDR1 is MNHEY and CDR2 is SMNVEV in the germline V gene (reference sequence). V gave up 5 bases and J gave up 9 bases, with 11 bases separating them. The CDR3 is made up of 12 amino acids. DNA of the CDR3: TGTGCCAGCAGTCCAGACAACCTTGAGCAGTTCTTC. As protein: CASSPDNLEQFF.

Remarks on this clone: The junction shows a germline mismatch at one end, possibly a read error. The rearrangement links TRBV10-2 to TRBJ2-4, with 8 bases identical to TRBD1. The CDR3 has 13 residues. Germline V gene lookup returns CDR1 WSHSY and CDR2 SAAADI. CDR3 sequence (DNA): TGCGCCAGCAGTGAGCAGGGGGCGAAGGTGGGGCACTTC. This gives the protein CASSEQGAKVGHF.

V is TRBV10-1 and J is TRBJ1-2, with TRBD1 as a possible D gene (5 bases). The CDR3 sequence is 16 residues long. The ends were cut back, 10 bases at V and 3 bases at J, with 24 bases in the middle. Germline V gene sequence: CDR1 WNHNN, CDR2 SYGVQD (reference sequence). CDR3 bases: TGCGCCAACGGACAATTCAGTGAGCGTGGGGACTATGGCTACACCTTC. Protein sequence: CANGQFSERGDYGYTF.